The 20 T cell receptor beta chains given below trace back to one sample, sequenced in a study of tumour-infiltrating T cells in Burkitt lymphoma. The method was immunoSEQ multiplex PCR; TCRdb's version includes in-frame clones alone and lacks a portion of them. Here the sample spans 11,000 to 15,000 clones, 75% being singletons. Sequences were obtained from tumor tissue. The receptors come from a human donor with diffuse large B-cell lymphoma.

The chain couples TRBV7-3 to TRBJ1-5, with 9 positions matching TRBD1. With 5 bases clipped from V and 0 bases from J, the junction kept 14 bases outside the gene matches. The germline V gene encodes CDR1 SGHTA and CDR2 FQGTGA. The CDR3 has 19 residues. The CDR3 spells CASSPHRGPKTYSNQPQHF. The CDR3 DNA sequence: TGTGCCAGCAGCCCTCACAGGGGGCCCAAAACCTATAGCAATCAGCCCCAGCATTTT.

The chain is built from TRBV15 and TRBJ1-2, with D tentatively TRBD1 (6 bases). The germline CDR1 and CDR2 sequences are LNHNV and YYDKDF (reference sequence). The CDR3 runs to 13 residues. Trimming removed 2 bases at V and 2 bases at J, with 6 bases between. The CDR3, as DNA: TGTGCCACCAGCAGACAGGGGAACTATGGCTACACCTTC. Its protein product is CATSRQGNYGYTF.

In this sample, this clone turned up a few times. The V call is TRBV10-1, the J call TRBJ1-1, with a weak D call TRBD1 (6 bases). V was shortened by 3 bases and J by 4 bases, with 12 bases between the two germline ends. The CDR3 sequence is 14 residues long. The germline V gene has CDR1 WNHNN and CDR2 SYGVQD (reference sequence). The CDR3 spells CASSETTGSTEAFF. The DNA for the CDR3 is TGCGCCAGCAGTGAAACTACAGGGAGCACTGAAGCTTTCTTT.

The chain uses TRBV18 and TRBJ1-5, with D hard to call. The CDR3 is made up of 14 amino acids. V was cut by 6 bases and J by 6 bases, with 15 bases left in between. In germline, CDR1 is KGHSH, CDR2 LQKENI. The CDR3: CASSPGWETQPQHF. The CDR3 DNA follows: TGTGCCAGCTCTCCCGGATGGGAAACTCAGCCCCAGCATTTT.

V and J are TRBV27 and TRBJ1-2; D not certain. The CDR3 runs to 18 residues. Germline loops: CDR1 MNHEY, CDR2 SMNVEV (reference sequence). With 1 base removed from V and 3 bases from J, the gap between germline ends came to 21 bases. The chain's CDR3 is CASSLFQGIGPTYYGYTF. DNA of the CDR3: TGTGCCAGCAGTTTATTCCAAGGAATCGGGCCGACCTACTATGGCTACACCTTC.

The CDR3 reads CASSLAQGPTYEQYF. CDR3 coding DNA: TGTGCCAGCAGCTTAGCGCAGGGACCAACCTACGAGCAGTACTTC. The V and J genes are TRBV7-9 and TRBJ2-7; D may correspond to TRBD1 or TRBD2 (5 bases each). The germline V gene has CDR1 SEHNR and CDR2 FQNEAQ (reference sequence). The ends were cut back, 0 bases at V and 2 bases at J, with 11 bases in the middle. This CDR3 has 15 amino acids.

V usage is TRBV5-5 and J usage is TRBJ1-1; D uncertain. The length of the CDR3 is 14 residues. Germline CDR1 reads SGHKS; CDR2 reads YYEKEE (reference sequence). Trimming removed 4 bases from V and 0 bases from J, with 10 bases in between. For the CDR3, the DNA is TGTGCCAGCAGCCCGACGAGAATGAACACTGAAGCTTTCTTT. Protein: CASSPTRMNTEAFF. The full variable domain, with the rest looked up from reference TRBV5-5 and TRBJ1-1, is DAGVTQSPTHLIKTRGQQVTLRCSPISGHKSVSWYQQVLGQGPQFIFQYYEKEERGRGNFPDRFSARQFPNYSSELNVNALLLGDSALYLCASSPTRMNTEAFFGQGTRLTVV.

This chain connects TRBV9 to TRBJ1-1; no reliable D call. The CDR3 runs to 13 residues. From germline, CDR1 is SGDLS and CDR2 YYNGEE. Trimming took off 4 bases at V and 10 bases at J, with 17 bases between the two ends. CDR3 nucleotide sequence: TGTGCCAGCAGCACCAGACCCTCAGTAGGAGCTTTCTTT. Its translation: CASSTRPSVGAFF.

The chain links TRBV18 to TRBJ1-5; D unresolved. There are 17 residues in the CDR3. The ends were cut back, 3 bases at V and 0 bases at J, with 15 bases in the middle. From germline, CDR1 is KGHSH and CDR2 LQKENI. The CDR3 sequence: CASSPVAFSDSNQPQHF. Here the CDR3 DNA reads TGTGCCAGCTCACCCGTGGCCTTTAGTGATAGCAATCAGCCCCAGCATTTT.

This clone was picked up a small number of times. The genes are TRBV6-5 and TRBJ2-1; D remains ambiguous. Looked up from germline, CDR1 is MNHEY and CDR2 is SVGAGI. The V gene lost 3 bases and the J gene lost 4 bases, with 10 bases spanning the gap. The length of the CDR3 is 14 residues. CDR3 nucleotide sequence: TGTGCCAGCAGTTATGCTACTGGATACAATGAGCAGTTCTTC. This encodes CASSYATGYNEQFF.

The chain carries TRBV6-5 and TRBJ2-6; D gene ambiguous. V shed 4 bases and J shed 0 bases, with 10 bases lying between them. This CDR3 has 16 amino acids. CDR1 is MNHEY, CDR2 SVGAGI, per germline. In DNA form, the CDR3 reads TGTGCCAGCAGTTTAATCTCCAGCTCTGGGGCCAACGTCCTGACTTTC. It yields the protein CASSLISSSGANVLTF.

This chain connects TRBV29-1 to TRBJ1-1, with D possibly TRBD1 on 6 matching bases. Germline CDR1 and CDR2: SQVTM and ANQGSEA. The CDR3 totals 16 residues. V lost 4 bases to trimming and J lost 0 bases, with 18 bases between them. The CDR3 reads CSVGRFPDSLNTEAFF. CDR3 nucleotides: TGCAGCGTTGGTCGATTCCCGGACAGCTTGAACACTGAAGCTTTCTTT.

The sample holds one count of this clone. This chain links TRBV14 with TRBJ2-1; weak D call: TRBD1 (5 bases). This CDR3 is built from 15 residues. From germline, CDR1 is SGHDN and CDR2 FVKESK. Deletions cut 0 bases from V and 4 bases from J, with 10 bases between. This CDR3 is CASSQDYRIYNEQFF. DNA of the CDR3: TGTGCCAGCAGCCAAGATTACAGGATTTACAATGAGCAGTTCTTC.

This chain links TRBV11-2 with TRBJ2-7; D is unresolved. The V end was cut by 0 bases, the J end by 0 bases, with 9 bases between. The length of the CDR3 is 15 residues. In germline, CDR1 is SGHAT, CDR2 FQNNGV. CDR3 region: CASSLDSWSSYEQYV. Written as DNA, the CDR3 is TGTGCCAGCAGCTTAGATAGTTGGAGCTCCTACGAGCAGTACGTC.

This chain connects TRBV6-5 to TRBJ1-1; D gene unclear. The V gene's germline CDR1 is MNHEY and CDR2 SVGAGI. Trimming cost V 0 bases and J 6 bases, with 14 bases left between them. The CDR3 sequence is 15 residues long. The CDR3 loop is CASSYSPELGSEAFF. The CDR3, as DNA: TGTGCCAGCAGTTACTCACCTGAATTGGGTTCTGAAGCTTTCTTT.

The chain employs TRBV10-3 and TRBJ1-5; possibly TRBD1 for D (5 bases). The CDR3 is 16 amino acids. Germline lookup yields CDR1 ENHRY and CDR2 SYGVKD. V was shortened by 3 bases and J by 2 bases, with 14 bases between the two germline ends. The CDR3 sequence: CAISEFAGQGNQPQHF. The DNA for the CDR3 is TGTGCCATCAGTGAATTCGCGGGGCAGGGCAATCAGCCCCAGCATTTT.

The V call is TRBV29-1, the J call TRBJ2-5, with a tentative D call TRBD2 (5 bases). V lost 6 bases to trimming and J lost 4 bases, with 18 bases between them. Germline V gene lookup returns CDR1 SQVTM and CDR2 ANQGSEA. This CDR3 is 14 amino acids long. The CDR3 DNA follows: TGCAGCGTCGGCCTCGTGGGTGAGGGAGAGACCCAGTACTTC. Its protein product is CSVGLVGEGETQYF.

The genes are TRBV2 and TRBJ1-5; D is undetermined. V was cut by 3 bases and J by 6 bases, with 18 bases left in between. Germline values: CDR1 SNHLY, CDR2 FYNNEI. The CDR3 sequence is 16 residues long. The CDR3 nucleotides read TGTGCCAGCAGTGAGAGGGCCTCGGAAATTGGTCAGCCCCAGCATTTT. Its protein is CASSERASEIGQPQHF.

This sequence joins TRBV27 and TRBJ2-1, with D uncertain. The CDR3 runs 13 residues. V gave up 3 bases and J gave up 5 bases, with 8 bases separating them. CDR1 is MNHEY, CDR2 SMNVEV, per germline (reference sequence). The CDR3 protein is CASSFSANNEQFF. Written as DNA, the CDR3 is TGTGCCAGCAGTTTTTCTGCTAACAATGAGCAGTTCTTC.

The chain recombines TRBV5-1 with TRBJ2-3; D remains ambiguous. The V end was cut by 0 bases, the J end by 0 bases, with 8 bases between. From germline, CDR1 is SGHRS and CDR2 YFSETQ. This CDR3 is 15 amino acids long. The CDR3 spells CASSLGTWSTDTQYF. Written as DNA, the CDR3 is TGCGCCAGCAGCTTGGGAACGTGGAGCACAGATACGCAGTATTTT. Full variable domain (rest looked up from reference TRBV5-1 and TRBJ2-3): KAGVTQTPRYLIKTRGQQVTLSCSPISGHRSVSWYQQTPGQGLQFLFEYFSETQRNKGNFPGRFSGRQFSNSRSEMNVSTLELGDSALYLCASSLGTWSTDTQYFGPGTRLTVL.